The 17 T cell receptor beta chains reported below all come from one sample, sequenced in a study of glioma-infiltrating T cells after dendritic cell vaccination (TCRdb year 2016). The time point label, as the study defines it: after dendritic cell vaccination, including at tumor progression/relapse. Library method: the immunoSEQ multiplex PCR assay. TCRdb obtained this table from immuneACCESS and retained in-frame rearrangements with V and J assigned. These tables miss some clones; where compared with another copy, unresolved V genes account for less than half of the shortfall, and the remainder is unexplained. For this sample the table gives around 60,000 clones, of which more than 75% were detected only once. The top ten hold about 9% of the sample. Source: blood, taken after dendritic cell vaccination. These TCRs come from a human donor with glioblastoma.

The CDR3 protein is CASSRTGRTNTEAFF. The CDR3 DNA reads TGTGCCAGCAGCCGGACAGGCCGAACGAACACTGAAGCTTTCTTT. The rearrangement links TRBV4-2 to TRBJ1-1; 7 bases line up with TRBD1. Germline values: CDR1 LGHNA, CDR2 YNFKEQ. V trimming: 4 bases; J trimming: 1 base; junction bases outside the gene matches: 6. CDR3 size: 15 residues.

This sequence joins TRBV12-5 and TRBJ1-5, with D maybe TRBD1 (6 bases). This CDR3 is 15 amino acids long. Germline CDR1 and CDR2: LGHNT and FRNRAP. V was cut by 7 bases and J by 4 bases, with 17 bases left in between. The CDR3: CASASGTRPNQPQHF. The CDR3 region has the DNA TGTGCTAGTGCCTCAGGGACACGACCGAATCAGCCCCAGCATTTT.

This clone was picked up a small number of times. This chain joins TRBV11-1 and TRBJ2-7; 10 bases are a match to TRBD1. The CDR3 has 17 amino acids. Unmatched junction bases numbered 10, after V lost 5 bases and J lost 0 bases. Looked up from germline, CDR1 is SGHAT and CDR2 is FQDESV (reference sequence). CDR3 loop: CASSKGPTGGSSYEQYF. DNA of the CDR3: TGTGCCAGCAGCAAAGGACCGACAGGGGGCAGCTCCTACGAGCAGTACTTC.

CDR3 in DNA: TGTGCCTTGACAGGTACCGTGACCCAGTACTTC. Its protein product is CALTGTVTQYF. The genes are TRBV30 and TRBJ2-5, with a possible D match to TRBD1 (6 bases). Trimming removed 7 bases at V and 7 bases at J, with 13 bases between. The CDR3 is 11 amino acids. Germline V gene data show CDR1 as GTSNPN and CDR2 as SVGIG (reference sequence).

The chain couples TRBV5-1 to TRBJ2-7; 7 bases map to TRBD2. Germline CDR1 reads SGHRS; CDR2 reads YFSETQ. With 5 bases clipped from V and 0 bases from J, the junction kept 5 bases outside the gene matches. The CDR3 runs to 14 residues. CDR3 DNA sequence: TGCGCCAGCAGGCTCTCGGGGGGCTCCTACGAGCAGTACTTC. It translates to CASRLSGGSYEQYF.

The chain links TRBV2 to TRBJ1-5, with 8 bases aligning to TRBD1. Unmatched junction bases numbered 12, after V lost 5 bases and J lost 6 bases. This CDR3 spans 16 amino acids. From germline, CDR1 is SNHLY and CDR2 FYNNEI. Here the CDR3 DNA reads TGTGCCAGCAGTCCAACGACAGGGGACTTTAGTCAGCCCCAGCATTTT. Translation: CASSPTTGDFSQPQHF. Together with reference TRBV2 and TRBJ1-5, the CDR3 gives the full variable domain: EPEVTQTPSHQVTQMGQEVILRCVPISNHLYFYWYRQILGQKVEFLVSFYNNEISEKSEIFDDQFSVERPDGSNFTLKIRSTKLEDSAMYFCASSPTTGDFSQPQHFGDGTRLSIL.

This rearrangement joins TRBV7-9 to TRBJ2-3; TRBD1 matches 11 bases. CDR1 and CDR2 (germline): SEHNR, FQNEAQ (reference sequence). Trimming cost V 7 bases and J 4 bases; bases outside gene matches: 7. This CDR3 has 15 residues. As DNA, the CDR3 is TGTGCCAGCAATCCCGGGACAGGGGGTCCAGATACGCAGTATTTT. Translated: CASNPGTGGPDTQYF.

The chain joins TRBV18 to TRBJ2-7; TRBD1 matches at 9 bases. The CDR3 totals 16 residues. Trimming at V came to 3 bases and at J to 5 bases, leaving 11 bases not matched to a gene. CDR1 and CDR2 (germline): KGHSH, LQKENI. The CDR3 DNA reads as TGTGCCAGCTCACCCACCGGGACAGGGACCCCCCACGAGCAGTACTTC. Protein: CASSPTGTGTPHEQYF.

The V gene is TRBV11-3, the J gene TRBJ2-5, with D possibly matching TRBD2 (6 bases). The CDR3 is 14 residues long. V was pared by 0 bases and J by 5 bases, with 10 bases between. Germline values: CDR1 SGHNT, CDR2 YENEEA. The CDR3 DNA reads TGTGCCAGCAGCTTAGATGCGGGGTGGGAGACCCAGTACTTC. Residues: CASSLDAGWETQYF. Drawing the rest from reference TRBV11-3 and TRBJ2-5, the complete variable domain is EAGVVQSPRYKIIEKKQPVAFWCNPISGHNTLYWYLQNLGQGPELLIRYENEEAVDDSQLPKDRFSAERLKGVDSTLKIQPAELGDSAVYLCASSLDAGWETQYFGPGTRLLVL.

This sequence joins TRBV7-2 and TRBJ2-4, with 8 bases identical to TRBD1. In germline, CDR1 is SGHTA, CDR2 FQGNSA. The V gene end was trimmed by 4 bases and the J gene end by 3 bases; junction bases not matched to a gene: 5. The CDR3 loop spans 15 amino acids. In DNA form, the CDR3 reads TGTGCCAGCAGCTCCCCGGACAGGGACAAAAACATTCAGTACTTC. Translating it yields CASSSPDRDKNIQYF. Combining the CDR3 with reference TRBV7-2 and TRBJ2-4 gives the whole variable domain GAGVSQSPSNKVTEKGKDVELRCDPISGHTALYWYRQSLGQGLEFLIYFQGNSAPDKSGLPSDRFSAERTGGSVSTLTIQRTQQEDSAVYLCASSSPDRDKNIQYFGAGTRLSVL.

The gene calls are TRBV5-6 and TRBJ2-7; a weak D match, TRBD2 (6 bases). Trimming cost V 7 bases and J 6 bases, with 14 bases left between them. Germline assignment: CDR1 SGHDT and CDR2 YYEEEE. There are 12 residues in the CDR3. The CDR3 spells CASGAVGGEQYF. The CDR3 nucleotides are TGTGCCAGCGGCGCGGTGGGGGGCGAGCAGTACTTC.

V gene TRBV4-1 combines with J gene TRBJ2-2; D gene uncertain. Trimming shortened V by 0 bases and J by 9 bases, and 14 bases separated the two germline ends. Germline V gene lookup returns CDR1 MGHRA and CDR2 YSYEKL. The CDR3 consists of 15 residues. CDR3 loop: CASSQEAGQIRELFF. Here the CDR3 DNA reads TGCGCCAGCAGCCAAGAGGCAGGCCAGATCCGGGAGCTGTTTTTT.

The CDR3 reads CASSWMADYEQYF. In DNA form, the CDR3 reads TGTGCCAGCAGTTGGATGGCGGACTACGAGCAGTACTTC. J is TRBJ2-5 and V is TRBV27, with no clear D. The last part of the DNA fits TRBJ2-7 better; the J call may be wrong. Per germline, CDR1 MNHEY and CDR2 SMNVEV (reference sequence). This CDR3 contains 13 residues.

The CDR3 sequence is CASSPGTGINYEQYF. The CDR3 nucleotides are TGCGCCAGCAGCCCCGGGACTGGGATAAACTACGAGCAGTACTTC. The chain uses TRBV5-1 and TRBJ2-7, with D possibly being TRBD2 (6 bases). V dropped 4 bases and J dropped 3 bases, with 17 bases sitting between them. Germline V CDR1 and CDR2: SGHRS, YFSETQ. The CDR3 covers 15 residues.

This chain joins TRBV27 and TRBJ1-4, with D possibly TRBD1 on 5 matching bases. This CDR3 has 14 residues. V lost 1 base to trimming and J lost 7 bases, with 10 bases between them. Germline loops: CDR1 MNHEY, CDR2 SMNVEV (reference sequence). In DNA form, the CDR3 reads TGTGCCAGCAGTTTATGGGCGGGGGGTGAAAAACTGTTTTTT. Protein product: CASSLWAGGEKLFF.

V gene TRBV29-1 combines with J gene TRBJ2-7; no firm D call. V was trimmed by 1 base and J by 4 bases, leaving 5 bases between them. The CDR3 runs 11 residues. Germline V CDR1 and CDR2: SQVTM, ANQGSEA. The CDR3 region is CSVEVQYEQYF. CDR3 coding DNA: TGCAGCGTTGAAGTGCAGTACGAGCAGTACTTC.

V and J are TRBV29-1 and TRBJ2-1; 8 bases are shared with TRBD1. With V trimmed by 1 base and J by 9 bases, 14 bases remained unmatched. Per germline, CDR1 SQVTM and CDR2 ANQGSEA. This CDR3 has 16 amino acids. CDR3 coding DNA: TGCAGCGTTGAAGGTTGGCCAGGGGGCATTGAAGGTGAGCAGTTCTTC. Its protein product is CSVEGWPGGIEGEQFF.